In its sample, the clone carrying this TCR beta chain was seen once. This record belongs to a study of blood T cell repertoires in COVID-19. Study details: The study drew acute and convalescent COVID-19 samples from the United States, Italy and Spain.

This table comes from immunoSEQ multiplex PCR, and its TCRdb copy is limited to in-frame clones, with some not included. The sample lists about 74,000 clones, 80% to 90% occurring once. Germline V gene sequence: CDR1 KGHDR, CDR2 SFDVKD. This CDR3 region has 11 residues. The J segment lost 7 bases and the V segment lost 9 bases, leaving 1 base of the junction unmatched. This chain joins TRBV24-1 and TRBJ2-1; TRBD1 matches 8 bases. The TCR sequence derives from a woman of 80 years or more with active or convalescent COVID-19. Sequenced input: peripheral blood. The CDR3 DNA follows: TGTGCCACCCGACAGGGGAATGAGCAGTTCTTC. This sequence encodes CATRQGNEQFF.